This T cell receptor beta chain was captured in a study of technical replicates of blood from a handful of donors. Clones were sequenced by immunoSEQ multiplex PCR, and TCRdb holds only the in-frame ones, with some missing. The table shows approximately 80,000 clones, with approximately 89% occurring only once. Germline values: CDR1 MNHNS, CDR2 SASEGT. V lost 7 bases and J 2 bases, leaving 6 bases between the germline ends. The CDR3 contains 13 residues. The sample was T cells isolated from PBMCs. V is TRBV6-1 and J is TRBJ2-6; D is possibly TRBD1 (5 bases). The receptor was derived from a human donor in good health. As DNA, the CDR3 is TGTGCCAGCATCAGGGCTGGGGCCAACGTCCTGACTTTC. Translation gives CASIRAGANVLTF.